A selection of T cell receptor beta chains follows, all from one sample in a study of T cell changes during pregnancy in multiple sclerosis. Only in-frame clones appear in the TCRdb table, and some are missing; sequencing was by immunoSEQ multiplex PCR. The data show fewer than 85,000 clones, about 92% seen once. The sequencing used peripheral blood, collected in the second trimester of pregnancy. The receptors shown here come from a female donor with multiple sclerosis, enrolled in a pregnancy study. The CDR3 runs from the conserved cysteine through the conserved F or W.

CDR3: CASSQDIETGALEQFF
J: TRBJ2-1
V: TRBV4-1

CDR3: CASTTGQGLLGYTF
J: TRBJ1-2
V: TRBV6-5

CDR3: CASSVGGGSSEQFF
J: TRBJ2-1
V: TRBV6-1

CDR3: CASSQRWQTIQETQYF
J: TRBJ2-5
V: TRBV14

CDR3: CASRPIPTGAGELFF
J: TRBJ2-2
V: TRBV5-1

CDR3: CASSFTSGGTYEQYF
J: TRBJ2-7
V: TRBV5-1

CDR3: CASSLTGGGTEAFF
J: TRBJ1-1
V: TRBV5-1

CDR3: CASSQNTKGELFF
J: TRBJ2-2
V: TRBV14

CDR3: CASSTRQGGYTF
J: TRBJ1-2
V: TRBV28

CDR3: CASSDRGREKLFF
J: TRBJ1-4
V: TRBV5-1

CDR3: CASSQDPGTGELFF
J: TRBJ2-2
V: TRBV4-1

CDR3: CASSQERGGGDEQFF
J: TRBJ2-1
V: TRBV4-2

CDR3: CASSFGQGSYEQYF
J: TRBJ2-7
V: TRBV11-2

CDR3: CASSRDRGSDTQYF
J: TRBJ2-3
V: TRBV6-4

CDR3: CASSFLRGTGAYEQYF
J: TRBJ2-7
V: TRBV6-5

CDR3: CASRGQGGQPQHF
J: TRBJ1-5
V: TRBV6-1

CDR3: CASSQGSAGEYNEQFF
J: TRBJ2-1
V: TRBV4-2

CDR3: CASSPSYRLEHEQYF
J: TRBJ2-7
V: TRBV5-5

CDR3: CASSFDRGSDGYTF
J: TRBJ1-2
V: TRBV7-9

CDR3: CATSRDMGGRDTGELFF
J: TRBJ2-2
V: TRBV15

CDR3: CASSPGAVTGELFF
J: TRBJ2-2
V: TRBV19

CDR3: CASSYDRSVTGNTIYF
J: TRBJ1-3
V: TRBV18